These T cell receptor beta chains were read from a single sample in a study of CD8 T cells in ankylosing spondylitis. One entry per CDR3 protein, called by TCRdb with MiXCR from the 5' RACE reads. The sample has 500,000 or so distinct CDR3 sequences, roughly 5.2% seen once. Sequenced sample: blood, either unsorted or a sorted T cell fraction (not recorded which). The receptors shown here come from a male donor with ankylosing spondylitis. Both conserved end residues are part of each CDR3. The D gene is left open where the match is weak. Each size is how often the clone was seen (once, few, many) or a class if it is expanded.

abundance,j_gene,d_gene,v_gene,CDR3aa,CDR3nt
many,TRBJ1-3,.,TRBV15,CATSLDSRSGNTIYF,TGTGCCACCAGCCTGGATTCGAGATCTGGAAACACCATATATTTT
many,TRBJ2-1,TRBD1,TRBV12-3/TRBV12-4,CASTFPTGGSYNEQFF,TGTGCCAGCACTTTCCCAACAGGGGGTTCCTACAATGAGCAGTTCTTC
many,TRBJ1-1,.,TRBV4-3,CASSQEGDGYTEAFF,TGCGCCAGCAGCCAAGAGGGGGATGGGTACACTGAAGCTTTCTTT
many,TRBJ1-3,.,TRBV7-9,CASSFRQTGNTIYF,TGTGCCAGCAGCTTTAGGCAGACTGGAAACACCATATATTTT
many,TRBJ2-1,.,TRBV7-6,CASSPNVGTGNEQFF,TGTGCCAGCAGTCCTAATGTAGGGACGGGCAATGAGCAGTTCTTC
many,TRBJ2-5,.,TRBV9,CASSVSSSETQYF,TGTGCCAGCAGCGTTTCTTCCAGCGAGACCCAGTACTTC
many,TRBJ2-4,TRBD1,TRBV10-3,CAISAGTGKNIQYF,TGTGCCATCAGCGCCGGGACAGGGAAAAACATTCAGTACTTC
many,TRBJ1-2,TRBD1,TRBV29-1,CSAARDREYGYTF,TGCAGCGCCGCCCGGGACAGGGAGTACGGCTACACCTTC
many,TRBJ1-2,TRBD1,TRBV7-3,CASSPTGRSANYGYTF,TGTGCCAGCAGTCCGACAGGGCGATCGGCTAACTATGGCTACACCTTC
many,TRBJ2-1,TRBD2,TRBV20-1,CSARVLEASGSHYNEQFF,TGCAGTGCTAGGGTCTTAGAAGCTAGCGGGAGCCATTACAATGAGCAGTTCTTC
many,TRBJ1-4,TRBD1,TRBV6-5,CASSHRDRDNEKLFF,TGTGCCAGCAGTCACCGGGACAGAGATAATGAAAAACTGTTTTTT
many,TRBJ1-2,.,TRBV20-1,CSASLSNYGYTF,TGCAGTGCTAGCCTTTCTAACTATGGCTACACCTTC
many,TRBJ2-4,TRBD1,TRBV5-6,CASSLQGQGAAKNIQYF,TGTGCCAGCAGCTTGCAAGGACAGGGGGCAGCCAAAAACATTCAGTACTTC
few,TRBJ2-3,TRBD1,TRBV11-2,CASSLFPGTGVTDTQYF,TGTGCCAGCAGCCTTTTTCCCGGGACAGGGGTTACAGATACGCAGTATTTT
many,TRBJ1-1,TRBD1,TRBV5-1,CASSLTTGESEAFF,TGCGCCAGCAGTTTAACCACAGGGGAATCTGAAGCTTTCTTT
many,TRBJ1-5,.,TRBV7-8,CASSALNQPQHF,TGTGCCAGCAGCGCCCTAAATCAGCCCCAGCATTTT
many,TRBJ2-7,.,TRBV28,CASSSAGDRASYEQYF,TGTGCCAGCAGTTCAGCGGGGGACAGGGCCTCCTACGAGCAGTACTTC
many,TRBJ1-3,TRBD1,TRBV6-1,CASRRIRGGAYGNTIYF,TGTGCCAGCAGGAGAATAAGAGGGGGCGCTTATGGAAACACCATATATTTT
many,TRBJ1-3,.,TRBV7-2,CASSSRDIGNTIYF,TGTGCCAGCAGCTCCCGGGACATTGGAAACACCATATATTTT
many,TRBJ1-2,.,TRBV6-1,CASGSGRNYGYTF,TGTGCCAGTGGCTCAGGGCGGAACTATGGCTACACCTTC